Reported below is one T cell receptor (beta chain). This sample stems from a study of technical replicates of blood from several donors. The data were produced by immunoSEQ multiplex PCR, yet TCRdb's version contains in-frame clones alone and is incomplete. The sample lists about 72,000 clones, over 80% occurring once. Germline V gene data show CDR1 as SGHRS and CDR2 as YFSETQ. The ends were cut back, 3 bases at V and 2 bases at J, with 11 bases in the middle. The CDR3 totals 14 residues. Sequencing was performed on T cells isolated from PBMCs. The TCR was taken from a human donor in good health. The V gene is TRBV5-1, the J gene TRBJ2-5, with a tentative D call TRBD1 (5 bases). This chain's CDR3 is CASSSRTGQETQYF. Written as DNA, the CDR3 is TGCGCCAGCAGCTCCAGAACAGGACAAGAGACCCAGTACTTC.